This T cell receptor (beta chain) was sequenced in a study of cytomegalovirus exposure and HLA in healthy donors. Study-level background: The Caucasian-associated ancestry cluster contained about 80% of the 300 to 450 genotyped donors.

Worth noting for this clone: What it binds is not known.

Primers: 60 Vbeta forward and 13 Jbeta reverse. Produced via immunoSEQ multiplex PCR; TCRdb's table is partial and in-frame only. Among about 97,000 clones listed, 60% to 75% were seen once. Study-wide findings and caveats: Generally TCR sequences proved uncommon, though certain public TCRs appeared in numerous donors. Beyond CMV serostatus, there was no information to go on about immune exposure.

V was pared by 7 bases and J by 5 bases, with 9 bases of the junction left unmatched. The CDR3 is 14 amino acids. Germline V gene lookup returns CDR1 LNHDA and CDR2 SQIVND (reference sequence). Source material: PBMCs. The V and J genes are TRBV19 and TRBJ2-7; 9 nucleotides match TRBD2. The source of this sequence is a woman aged 40-49 years in good health and CMV-seronegative. The CDR3 protein is CASNAAGGPHEQYF. The CDR3 nucleotides are TGTGCCAGTAACGCCGCGGGGGGGCCCCACGAGCAGTACTTC.